This section outlines one T cell receptor (beta chain) sequence together with its context. Its specificity is not known. The length of the CDR3 is 16 residues. The V end was cut by 0 bases, the J end by 2 bases, with 13 bases between. Germline lookup yields CDR1 DFQATT and CDR2 SNEGSKA (reference sequence). TCRdb re-derived calls from the 5' RACE reads in MiXCR, one entry per CDR3 protein. The sample comprises 1.5 million to 2 million distinct CDR3 sequences, around 29% of which are singletons, and less than 0.35% rests with the top ten. This entry belongs to a study of identical twins. Findings of the study overall: Those out-of-frame alpha sequences shared by twins showed an excess of low generation probability.

The chain joins TRBV20-1 to TRBJ2-2, with no clear D. Source material: cord blood. The TCR was taken from a newborn girl in good health. This CDR3 reads CSARDSKTANTGELFF. CDR3 sequence (DNA): TGCAGTGCTAGAGATTCGAAGACGGCAAACACCGGGGAGCTGTTTTTT.